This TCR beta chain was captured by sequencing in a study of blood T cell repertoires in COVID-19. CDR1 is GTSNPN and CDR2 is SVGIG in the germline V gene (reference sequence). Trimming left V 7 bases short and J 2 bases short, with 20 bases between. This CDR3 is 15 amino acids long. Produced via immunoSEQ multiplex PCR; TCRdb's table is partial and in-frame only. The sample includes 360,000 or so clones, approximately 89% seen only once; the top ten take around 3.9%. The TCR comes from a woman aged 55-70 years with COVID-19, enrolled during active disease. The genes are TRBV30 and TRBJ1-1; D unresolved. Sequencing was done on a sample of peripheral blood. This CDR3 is CAFTRSLPSNTEAFF. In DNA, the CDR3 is TGTGCCTTTACGCGGTCCCTTCCATCCAACACTGAAGCTTTCTTT.